Detailed here is one TCR beta chain. The antigen is not known. Trimming shortened V by 3 bases and J by 5 bases, and 16 bases separated the two germline ends. In germline, CDR1 is KGHSH, CDR2 LQKENI. The CDR3 is made up of 15 amino acids. Here immunoSEQ multiplex PCR was the method, and the copy in TCRdb shows in-frame clones only, minus some. The sample lists 160,000 or so clones, more than 85% occurring once. The data derive from a study of T cell responses to AZD1222 COVID-19 vaccine. Study-wide points: Most donors were white British and more were female, and clonal diversity was possibly underestimated. Targets within unmutated variant regions were reportedly found for nearly half of spike-specific TCRs. Only five or six AZD1222 recipients tested seropositive at baseline.

The sequence was collected from an adult who received the AZD1222 COVID-19 vaccine. The chain is built from TRBV18 and TRBJ2-5; possible D gene TRBD1, 6 bases. This specimen was peripheral blood, taken 28 days after the second AZD1222 dose. DNA of the CDR3: TGTGCCAGCTCACCCACTACAGGGTCCGGGGAGACCCAGTACTTC. The encoded protein is CASSPTTGSGETQYF.